These T cell receptor beta chains were read from a single sample in a study of glioma-infiltrating T cells after dendritic cell vaccination. Using immunoSEQ multiplex PCR, the repertoire was profiled, and TCRdb retains in-frame clones only, with some absent. The table has about 87,000 clones, around nine tenths seen once. The sequenced sample was blood, obtained before dendritic cell vaccination. The receptors shown here come from a human donor with glioblastoma. CDR3s include the opening cysteine and the closing phenylalanine or tryptophan. A D gene is named only where the DNA matches it firmly. Only some rows state a clone size, as once, few, many or a class for expanded clones.

V: TRBV5-1
size: .
D: .
J: TRBJ2-5
DNA: TGCGCCAGCAGCTTGGACAGGTCTGGGTGGGAGACCCAGTACTTC
CDR3: CASSLDRSGWETQYF

V: TRBV6-1
size: .
D: .
J: TRBJ1-3
DNA: TGTGCCAGCAGTGAAAGGAGCCGCTCTGGAAACACCATATATTTT
CDR3: CASSERSRSGNTIYF

V: TRBV4-2
size: .
D: .
J: TRBJ2-1
DNA: TGTGCCAGCAGCGCCCGCGCCGGTGAGCAGTTCTTC
CDR3: CASSARAGEQFF

V: TRBV11-3
size: .
D: .
J: TRBJ2-5
DNA: TGTGCCAGCAGCAAGGGTGGGAGTGGGCAAGAGACCCAGTACTTC
CDR3: CASSKGGSGQETQYF

V: TRBV30
size: .
D: TRBD1
J: TRBJ2-2
DNA: TGTGCCTGGAGTGGACAGGGGATCGGGGAGCTGTTTTTT
CDR3: CAWSGQGIGELFF

V: TRBV5-1
size: .
D: .
J: TRBJ2-3
DNA: TGCGCCAGCAGCTTGAGTAGTATAGATACGCAGTATTTT
CDR3: CASSLSSIDTQYF

V: TRBV19
size: .
D: .
J: TRBJ2-3
DNA: TGTGCCAGTAGTATCGTAGGAGGGGATACGCAGTATTTT
CDR3: CASSIVGGDTQYF

V: TRBV27
size: .
D: TRBD1
J: TRBJ2-7
DNA: TGTGCCAGCAGTAAAAAACAGGGGGCCAAAGGGGTTTACGAGCAGTACTTC
CDR3: CASSKKQGAKGVYEQYF

V: TRBV9
size: .
D: TRBD2
J: TRBJ2-3
DNA: TGTGCCAGCAGCGCGGGGGGGGTCGATACGCAGTATTTT
CDR3: CASSAGGVDTQYF

V: TRBV30
size: .
D: TRBD2
J: TRBJ2-7
DNA: TGTGCCTGGAAACCCCGCCTAGCGGGAGTAACCTACGAGCAGTACTTC
CDR3: CAWKPRLAGVTYEQYF

V: TRBV7-6
size: few
D: .
J: TRBJ2-7
DNA: TGTGCCAGCAGCTCCCAATTGCGACATCGGGGAAGCTCCTACGAGCAGTACTTC
CDR3: CASSSQLRHRGSSYEQYF

V: TRBV7-3
size: .
D: TRBD2
J: TRBJ2-3
DNA: TGTGCCAGCAGCCTCACTAGCGGGGGGGCTCCAGATACGCAGTATTTT
CDR3: CASSLTSGGAPDTQYF

V: TRBV9
size: once
D: .
J: TRBJ2-2
DNA: TGTGCCAGCAGCGTACTAGCGCAGAACACCGGGGAGCTGTTTTTT
CDR3: CASSVLAQNTGELFF

V: TRBV2
size: .
D: .
J: TRBJ1-6
DNA: TGTGCCAGCAGTGAACCAGGGGTCGGGTCACCCCTCCACTTT
CDR3: CASSEPGVGSPLHF

V: TRBV28
size: .
D: .
J: TRBJ1-1
DNA: TGTGCCAGCAGTGGGGGCCTGAACACTGAAGCTTTCTTT
CDR3: CASSGGLNTEAFF

V: TRBV6-6
size: .
D: TRBD1
J: TRBJ1-4
DNA: TGTGCCAGCAGTGATAGAGGGACAGGTCGAGAAAAACTGTTTTTT
CDR3: CASSDRGTGREKLFF

V: TRBV5-1
size: .
D: TRBD2
J: TRBJ2-1
DNA: TGCGCCAGCAGTCGCCTAGCGGGAGCGGGGGATGAGCAGTTCTTC
CDR3: CASSRLAGAGDEQFF

V: TRBV5-1
size: .
D: TRBD1
J: TRBJ2-7
DNA: TGCGCCAGCAGCTTGGGACAGGGGGAATCCTACGAGCAGTACTTC
CDR3: CASSLGQGESYEQYF